The rows below give T cell receptor beta chains drawn from one sample of a study of glioma-infiltrating T cells. A single record per CDR3 protein comes from TCRdb applying MiXCR to the multiplex PCR reads. Here the sample spans under 150,000 distinct CDR3 sequences, 24% being singletons. Sequencing was carried out using glioma tissue, nonneoplastic brain tissue, or PBMCs (not recorded which). Every receptor here comes from a human donor with low-grade glioma or glioblastoma, undergoing nonglioma brain surgery, or in good health (not recorded which). Both conserved end residues are trimmed from each CDR3.

V gene,CDR3 length,J gene,CDR3 protein
TRBV20-1,11,TRBJ1-1,SPYLGGGTEAF
TRBV6-4,13,TRBJ2-1,ASRMTSGGSNEQF
TRBV20-1,11,TRBJ1-1,SASQPGQGYAF
TRBV7-2,13,TRBJ2-1,ASSLRMKQIDEQF
TRBV18,12,TRBJ2-5,ASSPGYGKETQY
TRBV6-2/TRBV6-3,15,TRBJ2-4,ASSYFHAALAKNIQY
TRBV18,12,TRBJ2-3,ASSPQADTDTQY
TRBV5-1,13,TRBJ1-1,ASRISGGAGTEAF
TRBV12-3/TRBV12-4,13,TRBJ2-3,ASSRGVERTDTQY
TRBV25-1,13,TRBJ2-5,ASSAPGQAIETQY
TRBV27,14,TRBJ2-2,ASSFIPLVNTGELF
TRBV2,12,TRBJ2-1,ASTSSRVNNEQF
TRBV19,10,TRBJ1-2,ASSRSDYGYT
TRBV19,11,TRBJ1-1,ASSIGVGTEAF
TRBV7-2,12,TRBJ2-3,ASSLEGRVDTQY
TRBV20-1,12,TRBJ2-1,SARDPVRNNEQF
TRBV5-6,11,TRBJ2-5,ASRLDSEETQY
TRBV20-1,8,TRBJ1-2,SASWPGYT
TRBV6-1,14,TRBJ2-2,ASTRPGQVNTGELF
TRBV6-2/TRBV6-3,12,TRBJ2-1,ASSYIAGGNEQF
TRBV28,18,TRBJ2-3,ASSLWTPKGQGTPTDTQY
TRBV19,13,TRBJ2-1,ASSSRLAGWGEQF
TRBV6-6,15,TRBJ2-1,ASSYRTSGGNHNEQF
TRBV20-1,15,TRBJ2-5,SARAGLAGGPQETQY
TRBV6-1,16,TRBJ2-3,ASTRSGVGAGVEDTQY
TRBV6-1,10,TRBJ2-3,ASSGNTDTQY
TRBV7-9,14,TRBJ2-3,ASSPWTSGGEYTQY
TRBV20-1,11,TRBJ2-1,SAGTGGGHEQF
TRBV6-1,11,TRBJ2-3,ASSDQLAGIGY
TRBV20-1,12,TRBJ1-5,SAPEGGVQQPQH
TRBV24-1,14,TRBJ2-3,ATSDPQGPSTDTQY
TRBV20-1,11,TRBJ2-1,SASWGAKNEQF
TRBV7-9,12,TRBJ1-1,ASSPTNGGTEAF
TRBV2,7,TRBJ2-3,ASEDTQY
TRBV20-1,14,TRBJ2-3,SVLGASGGDTDTQY
TRBV29-1,11,TRBJ2-5,SVRLAPGGTQY
TRBV6-1,13,TRBJ2-2,ASSEFPGSTGELF
TRBV28,13,TRBJ1-2,ASSATGQSRYGYT
TRBV20-1,15,TRBJ2-3,SAVQVVAGGSTDTQY
TRBV20-1,13,TRBJ1-5,SASGTGGLNQPQH
TRBV7-3,11,TRBJ1-5,ASSLASGQPQH
TRBV4-1,15,TRBJ2-1,ASSQDVGLYSYNEQF
TRBV6-1,12,TRBJ2-1,ASSLTGGHDEQF
TRBV5-1,13,TRBJ1-1,ASSSIRERRTVAF
TRBV2,15,TRBJ1-6,ATKRGDSRSYNSPLH
TRBV2,12,TRBJ2-3,ASILQGLTDTQY
TRBV18,11,TRBJ2-5,ASSWGSSETQY
TRBV7-7,14,TRBJ2-2,ASSLGGGGNTGELF
TRBV19,12,TRBJ1-5,ASSTGQGGQPQH
TRBV24-1,14,TRBJ2-3,ATSDPGAGGTDTQY
TRBV7-9,14,TRBJ2-3,ASSLARTSGGHTQY
TRBV7-9,10,TRBJ1-1,ASSAKGGQAF
TRBV14,13,TRBJ1-4,ASSQVYSNNEKLF